The 5 T cell receptor beta chains listed next were all sequenced from one sample in a study of CD8 T cells in Susac syndrome. Random hexamers were used to reverse transcribe roughly 0.5 to 1 ug of RNA. TCRdb reprocessed the immunoSEQ multiplex PCR reads via MiXCR and lists one record per CDR3 protein. The sample has approximately 180,000 distinct CDR3 sequences, nearly 97% seen once. Source material: CD4+ T cells from PBMCs. The source of these receptors is a human donor with multiple sclerosis.

The V call is TRBV30, the J call TRBJ1-6, with 7 positions matching TRBD1. CDR1 is GTSNPN and CDR2 is SVGIG in the germline V gene (reference sequence). CDR3 length equals 15 residues. Unmatched junction bases numbered 3, after V lost 1 base and J lost 3 bases. The CDR3 reads CAWSGQGLYNSPLHF. The CDR3 DNA sequence: TGTGCCTGGAGTGGACAGGGCCTCTATAATTCACCCCTCCACTTT.

CDR3 region: CSAPRGGLGSNQPQHF. The CDR3 nucleotides read TGCAGTGCCCCTAGGGGAGGGCTGGGCAGCAATCAGCCCCAGCATTTT. The chain couples TRBV20-1 to TRBJ1-5; maybe TRBD1 (5 bases). Germline V gene data show CDR1 as DFQATT and CDR2 as SNEGSKA (reference sequence). V dropped 6 bases and J dropped 1 base, with 19 bases sitting between them. The CDR3 runs 16 residues.

This chain links TRBV6-2 or TRBV6-3 with TRBJ2-7; the D gene could be TRBD1 or TRBD2 (5 bases each). This CDR3 is 15 amino acids long. Germline CDR1 reads MNHEY; CDR2 reads SVGEGT. Trimming left V 6 bases short and J 3 bases short, with 18 bases between. The DNA of the CDR3 is TGTGCCAGCAGCTTGGGACGCAGTTCAGTCTACGAGCAGTACTTC. Its protein product is CASSLGRSSVYEQYF.

The gene calls are TRBV20-1 and TRBJ2-3; a possible D gene is TRBD2 (5 bases). The CDR3 spans 16 residues. Germline CDR1 and CDR2: DFQATT and SNEGSKA (reference sequence). V dropped 5 bases and J dropped 0 bases, with 18 bases sitting between them. Here the CDR3 reads CSAPSRGAASTDTQYF. DNA of the CDR3: TGCAGTGCTCCCAGTCGTGGAGCGGCAAGCACAGATACGCAGTATTTT.

V usage is TRBV27 and J usage is TRBJ1-2; D unclear. CDR1 MNHEY and CDR2 SMNVEV come from the germline V gene (reference sequence). V gave up 8 bases and J gave up 4 bases, with 17 bases separating them. The CDR3 has 14 residues. The CDR3 loop reads CASSLTGSPYGYTF. The CDR3 region has the DNA TGTGCCAGCTCCCTCACGGGGAGTCCCTATGGCTACACCTTC.